This is a list of T cell receptor beta chains from one sample in a study of T-cell reconstitution after alpha-beta-depleted transplantation in children. TCRdb analysed the PCR reads with MiXCR anew, one entry per CDR3 protein. The table lists 100,000 or so distinct CDR3 sequences, 4.5% to 7.5% of them singletons. The sample was PBMCs, mostly from graft donor cells, taken 60 days after TCRalphabeta/CD19-depleted stem cell transplant. The receptors were gathered from a female patient between 2 and 15 years old who had a stem cell transplant for Fanconi anemia, so the T cells may come from the graft donor. Each CDR3 is given with its conserved first and last residue. A D gene is named only where the DNA matches it firmly. Clone size is stated in some rows and not others, as once, few, many or a class when expanded.

D: -
size: many
J: TRBJ2-7
V: TRBV25-1
DNA: TGTGCCAGCAGTGAGCCCCACGAGCAGTACTTC
CDR3: CASSEPHEQYF

D: TRBD2
size: few
J: TRBJ2-7
V: TRBV3-1
DNA: TGTGCCAGCAGCCTGCGGGAGGACCCCCCCTACGAGCAGTACTTC
CDR3: CASSLREDPPYEQYF

D: -
size: once
J: TRBJ1-5
V: TRBV20-1
DNA: TGCAGTGCTTTACAGCTGCCAGGGATCGGGCTTAATCAGCCCCAGCATTTT
CDR3: CSALQLPGIGLNQPQHF

D: TRBD2
size: -
J: TRBJ2-7
V: TRBV30
DNA: TGTGCCTGGAGTCGGGGGGGCCTCGTCTTC
CDR3: CAWSRGGLVF

D: -
size: many
J: TRBJ2-1
V: TRBV6-5
DNA: TGTGCCAGCAGTTACTCGAGGACATTCTCCTACAATGAGCAGTTCTTC
CDR3: CASSYSRTFSYNEQFF

D: TRBD2
size: -
J: TRBJ2-7
V: TRBV20-1
DNA: TGCAGTGCGAGGGGACTAGCGGGGGACTCCTACGAGCAGTACTTC
CDR3: CSARGLAGDSYEQYF

D: TRBD2
size: many
J: TRBJ2-5
V: TRBV19
DNA: TGTGCCAGTAGTATAATGGGACTAGCTTCGGAGACCCAGTACTTC
CDR3: CASSIMGLASETQYF

D: -
size: many
J: TRBJ2-3
V: TRBV29-1
DNA: TGCAGCGAAGGACAGTTCACAGATACGCAGTATTTT
CDR3: CSEGQFTDTQYF

D: TRBD2
size: many
J: TRBJ2-1
V: TRBV6-4
DNA: TGTGCCAGCAGTATCGAAGCGGGGAGCAATAACAATGAGCAGTTCTTC
CDR3: CASSIEAGSNNNEQFF

D: -
size: many
J: TRBJ2-5
V: TRBV24-1
DNA: TGTGCCACCAGTGGCTACCGGGACACAGAGACCCAGTACTTC
CDR3: CATSGYRDTETQYF

D: TRBD2
size: -
J: TRBJ2-7
V: TRBV10-3
DNA: TGTGCCATCAGTGGGCCTAGCGGGAGGTACGAGCAGTACTTC
CDR3: CAISGPSGRYEQYF

D: TRBD2
size: many
J: TRBJ2-1
V: TRBV20-1
DNA: TGCAGTGCTAGAATCTGGAGGACTAGCGGTCACAATGAGCAGTTCTTC
CDR3: CSARIWRTSGHNEQFF

D: TRBD2
size: few
J: TRBJ2-4
V: TRBV4-1
DNA: TGCGCCAGCAGCCCGGGACTAGCGGAAAACATTCAGTACTTC
CDR3: CASSPGLAENIQYF

D: TRBD1
size: many
J: TRBJ1-5
V: TRBV4-2
DNA: TGTGCCAGCAGCCAAGAAGAGGGGGCCGTTTCTCAGCCCCAGCATTTT
CDR3: CASSQEEGAVSQPQHF

D: -
size: many
J: TRBJ2-1
V: TRBV7-3
DNA: TGTGCCAGCAGCTTACAGGCCCACTACAATGAGCAGTTCTTC
CDR3: CASSLQAHYNEQFF

D: -
size: many
J: TRBJ1-1
V: TRBV29-1
DNA: TGCAGCGTTGGATGGGGGGGCACTGAAGCTTTCTTT
CDR3: CSVGWGGTEAFF

D: -
size: large
J: TRBJ2-2
V: TRBV5-1
DNA: TGCGCCAGCAGCATAACGACACTGCCCGGGGAGCTGTTTTTT
CDR3: CASSITTLPGELFF

D: -
size: many
J: TRBJ2-1
V: TRBV20-1
DNA: TGCAGTGCCGGCAGGGCGGTGAATGAGCAGTTCTTC
CDR3: CSAGRAVNEQFF

D: -
size: many
J: TRBJ2-3
V: TRBV5-1
DNA: TGCGCCAGCAGAAGGGGGAGCGGGACAGATACGCAGTATTTT
CDR3: CASRRGSGTDTQYF

D: -
size: many
J: TRBJ2-7
V: TRBV20-1
DNA: TGCAGTGCTAGAGTACAGCACGGTTCCTACGAGCAGTACTTC
CDR3: CSARVQHGSYEQYF

D: -
size: few
J: TRBJ2-5
V: TRBV15
DNA: TGTGCCACCAGCAGAGCCCCTAGCAACGGCGAGACCCAGTACTTC
CDR3: CATSRAPSNGETQYF

D: -
size: medium-sized
J: TRBJ1-1
V: TRBV5-1
DNA: TGCGCCAGCAGCGCGGGAAGGAACACTGAAGCTTTCTTT
CDR3: CASSAGRNTEAFF

D: -
size: many
J: TRBJ1-1
V: TRBV3-1
DNA: TGTGCCAGCAGCCTCCGACTGGGAAATGAAGCTTTCTTT
CDR3: CASSLRLGNEAFF

D: TRBD1
size: -
J: TRBJ2-7
V: TRBV7-3
DNA: TGTGCCAGCAGCCTGACCCGGGACAGGGTACCCGACGAGCAGTACTTC
CDR3: CASSLTRDRVPDEQYF

D: -
size: many
J: TRBJ2-2
V: TRBV7-7
DNA: TGTGCCAGCAGTTTAGGGGTATGGCAGGGTGAGGAGACCGGGGAGCTGTTTTTT
CDR3: CASSLGVWQGEETGELFF

D: TRBD2
size: many
J: TRBJ2-1
V: TRBV18
DNA: TGTGCCAGCTCACCTCTGACGGGGGGGGCAGGAAATGAGCAGTTCTTC
CDR3: CASSPLTGGAGNEQFF

D: -
size: many
J: TRBJ2-3
V: TRBV28
DNA: TGTGCCAGCAGTCCGACGGGTAGCGGACTCACAGATACGCAGTATTTT
CDR3: CASSPTGSGLTDTQYF

D: TRBD2
size: many
J: TRBJ2-7
V: TRBV11-2
DNA: TGTGCCAGCAGCTTAGATGGACTAGCGGGCGAGCAGTACTTC
CDR3: CASSLDGLAGEQYF

D: -
size: many
J: TRBJ1-1
V: TRBV19
DNA: TGTGCCAGTAGTATGTTGCTGAACACTGAAGCTTTCTTT
CDR3: CASSMLLNTEAFF

D: TRBD1
size: few
J: TRBJ1-2
V: TRBV6-5
DNA: TGTGCCAGCAGTTTTTGGGACAGGGGGTACTATGGCTACACCTTC
CDR3: CASSFWDRGYYGYTF

D: TRBD1
size: many
J: TRBJ1-4
V: TRBV11-2
DNA: TGTGCCAGCAGCTTACTCGGACAGGCAGGCGAAAAACTGTTTTTT
CDR3: CASSLLGQAGEKLFF

D: -
size: many
J: TRBJ2-7
V: TRBV28
DNA: TGTGCCAGCAGTTTAAGGGCCTACGAGCAGTACTTC
CDR3: CASSLRAYEQYF

D: TRBD2
size: few
J: TRBJ2-7
V: TRBV20-1
DNA: TGCAGTGCTAGTAGGGCTAGCGGGAGAACTTCCCTCGAGCAGTACTTC
CDR3: CSASRASGRTSLEQYF

D: -
size: few
J: TRBJ1-2
V: TRBV28
DNA: TGTGCCAGCAGTTTTAGAGGCTACACCTTC
CDR3: CASSFRGYTF

D: TRBD2
size: few
J: TRBJ2-1
V: TRBV20-1
DNA: TGCAGTGCTAGCGTACTAGCGGGTTTCCCGAGCTCCTACAATGAGCAGTTCTTC
CDR3: CSASVLAGFPSSYNEQFF

D: -
size: many
J: TRBJ2-1
V: TRBV7-3
DNA: TGTGCCAGCAGCTTACTAGGGGGCTCCTACAATGAGCAGTTCTTC
CDR3: CASSLLGGSYNEQFF

D: TRBD2
size: -
J: TRBJ2-7
V: TRBV13
DNA: TGTGCCAGCAGCGAAACTGGGTGGCGGGAGGGCCATGAGCAGTACTTC
CDR3: CASSETGWREGHEQYF

D: -
size: few
J: TRBJ2-5
V: TRBV30
DNA: TGTGCCTGGAGTGTCGCGGGGTTGCAAGAGACCCAGTACTTC
CDR3: CAWSVAGLQETQYF

D: TRBD2
size: many
J: TRBJ2-1
V: TRBV27
DNA: TGTGCCAGCAGGAGGGGGGGACTAGCGGATAACAATGAGCAGTTCTTC
CDR3: CASRRGGLADNNEQFF

D: TRBD2
size: many
J: TRBJ2-3
V: TRBV12-3/TRBV12-4
DNA: TGTGCCAGCAGTCAGGGCGGGGGGGCCTTAGATACGCAGTATTTT
CDR3: CASSQGGGALDTQYF

D: -
size: -
J: TRBJ2-1
V: TRBV7-3
DNA: TGTGCCAGCAGCTTGGATCCGGGAACTAGACCACTAAAGCAGTTCTTC
CDR3: CASSLDPGTRPLKQFF

D: TRBD2
size: many
J: TRBJ2-5
V: TRBV29-1
DNA: TGCAGCGTTGTATTCCATAGCGGGAGGGTTGAGGAGACCCAGTACTTC
CDR3: CSVVFHSGRVEETQYF

D: TRBD1
size: many
J: TRBJ2-1
V: TRBV29-1
DNA: TGCAGCGTTTCGATTTTTCGACAGGGGAGCGTCTCCTACAATGAGCAGTTCTTC
CDR3: CSVSIFRQGSVSYNEQFF

D: -
size: many
J: TRBJ2-2
V: TRBV2
DNA: TGTGCCAGGGGTGGGGGCCCGAACACCGGGGAGCTGTTTTTT
CDR3: CARGGGPNTGELFF

D: TRBD1
size: many
J: TRBJ2-3
V: TRBV12-3/TRBV12-4
DNA: TGTGCCAGCACCCAGACAGGGGGAGATACGCAGTATTTT
CDR3: CASTQTGGDTQYF

D: -
size: many
J: TRBJ1-6
V: TRBV9
DNA: TGTGCCAGCAGCGTCGGGAGCTCCTATAATTCACCCCTCCACTTT
CDR3: CASSVGSSYNSPLHF

D: -
size: many
J: TRBJ2-5
V: TRBV12-3/TRBV12-4
DNA: TGTGCCAGCAGTTTATGGGGTCAAGAGACCCAGTACTTC
CDR3: CASSLWGQETQYF

D: TRBD2
size: many
J: TRBJ2-4
V: TRBV19
DNA: TGTGCCAGTAAAGTAGCGGGGGGGCCTGTAAACATTCAGTACTTC
CDR3: CASKVAGGPVNIQYF

D: TRBD2
size: many
J: TRBJ2-1
V: TRBV11-3
DNA: TGTGCCAGCAGCTTAGATGGTTTAGCGGGCAATGAGCAGTTCTTC
CDR3: CASSLDGLAGNEQFF

D: TRBD2
size: few
J: TRBJ2-1
V: TRBV27
DNA: TGTGCCAGCAGGGGTTTGGGGGGGTCTAGCGGTTTCTACAATGAGCAGTTCTTC
CDR3: CASRGLGGSSGFYNEQFF

D: TRBD1
size: many
J: TRBJ1-5
V: TRBV28
DNA: TGTGCCAGCAGTTACCGACAGGGCCTCAATCAGCCCCAGCATTTT
CDR3: CASSYRQGLNQPQHF

D: TRBD1
size: -
J: TRBJ2-7
V: TRBV5-1
DNA: TGCGCCAGCAGCTTGGGTGGGACAGCCTCCTACGAGCAGTACTTC
CDR3: CASSLGGTASYEQYF

D: -
size: many
J: TRBJ2-1
V: TRBV28
DNA: TGTGCCAGCAGTTTAACAGGGACCCTCAATGAGCAGTTCTTC
CDR3: CASSLTGTLNEQFF

D: TRBD2
size: -
J: TRBJ2-1
V: TRBV7-2
DNA: TGTGCCAGCCGTCGACTAGCGAACAATGAGCAGTTCTTC
CDR3: CASRRLANNEQFF